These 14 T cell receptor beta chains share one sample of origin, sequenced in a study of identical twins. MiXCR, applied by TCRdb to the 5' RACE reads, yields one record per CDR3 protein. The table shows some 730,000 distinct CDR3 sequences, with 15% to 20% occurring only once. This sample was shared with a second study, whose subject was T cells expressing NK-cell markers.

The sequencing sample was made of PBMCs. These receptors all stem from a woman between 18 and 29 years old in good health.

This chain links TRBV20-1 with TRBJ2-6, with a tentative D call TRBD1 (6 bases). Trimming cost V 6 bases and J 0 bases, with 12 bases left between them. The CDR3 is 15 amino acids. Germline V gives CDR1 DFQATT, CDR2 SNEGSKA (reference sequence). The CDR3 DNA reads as TGCAGTGCAGAGACAGGCGACTCTGGGGCCAACGTCCTGACTTTC. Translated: CSAETGDSGANVLTF.

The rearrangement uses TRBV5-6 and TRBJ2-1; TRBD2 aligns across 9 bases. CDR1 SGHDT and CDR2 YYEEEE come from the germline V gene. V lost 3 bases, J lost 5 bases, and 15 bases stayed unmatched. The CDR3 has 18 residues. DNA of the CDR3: TGTGCCAGCAGCTGGATCCCTGTGGCGGGGGGGGGTGACAATGAGCAGTTCTTC. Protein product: CASSWIPVAGGGDNEQFF.

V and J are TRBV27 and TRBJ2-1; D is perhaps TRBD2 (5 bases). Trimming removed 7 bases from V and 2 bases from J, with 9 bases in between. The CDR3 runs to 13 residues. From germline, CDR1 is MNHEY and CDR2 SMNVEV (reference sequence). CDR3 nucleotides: TGTGCCAGCAACGGGAACACCTACAATGAGCAGTTCTTC. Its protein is CASNGNTYNEQFF.

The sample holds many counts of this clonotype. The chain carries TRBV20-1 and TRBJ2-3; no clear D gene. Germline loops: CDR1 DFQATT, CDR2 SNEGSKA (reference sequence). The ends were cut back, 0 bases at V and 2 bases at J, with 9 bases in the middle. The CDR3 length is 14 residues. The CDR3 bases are TGCAGTGCTAGAGATGGGCAGACCACAGATACGCAGTATTTT. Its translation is CSARDGQTTDTQYF.

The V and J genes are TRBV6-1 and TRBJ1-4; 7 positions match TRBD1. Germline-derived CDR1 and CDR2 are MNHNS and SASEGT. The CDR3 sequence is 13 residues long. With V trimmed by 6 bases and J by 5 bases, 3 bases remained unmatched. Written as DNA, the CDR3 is TGTGCCAGCAGCCCACAGGGGAATGAAAAACTGTTTTTT. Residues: CASSPQGNEKLFF.

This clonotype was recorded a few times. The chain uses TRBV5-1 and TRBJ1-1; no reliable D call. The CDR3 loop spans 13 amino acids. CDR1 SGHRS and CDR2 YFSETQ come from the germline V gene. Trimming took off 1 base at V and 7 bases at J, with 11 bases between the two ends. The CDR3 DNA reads TGCGCCAGCAGCTTGATGTCGATAGATGAAGCTTTCTTT. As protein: CASSLMSIDEAFF. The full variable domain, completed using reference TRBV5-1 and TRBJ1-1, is KAGVTQTPRYLIKTRGQQVTLSCSPISGHRSVSWYQQTPGQGLQFLFEYFSETQRNKGNFPGRFSGRQFSNSRSEMNVSTLELGDSALYLCASSLMSIDEAFFGQGTRLTVV.

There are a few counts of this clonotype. In DNA form, the CDR3 reads TGTGCCAGCAGTTTCGGGCGGGCGGGGGGCTACAATGAGCAGTTCTTC. It encodes CASSFGRAGGYNEQFF. The J gene is TRBJ2-1, the V gene TRBV12-3 or TRBV12-4; TRBD2 matches at 8 bases. With 3 bases clipped from V and 3 bases from J, the junction kept 7 bases outside the gene matches. The CDR3 covers 16 residues.

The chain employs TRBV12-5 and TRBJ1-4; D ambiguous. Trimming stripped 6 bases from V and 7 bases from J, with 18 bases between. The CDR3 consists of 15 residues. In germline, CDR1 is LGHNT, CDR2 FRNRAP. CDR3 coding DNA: TGTGCTAGTGGCCCCCCGGAAGGGCGGGTTGAAAAACTGTTTTTT. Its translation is CASGPPEGRVEKLFF. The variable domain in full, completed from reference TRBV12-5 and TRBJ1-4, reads DARVTQTPRHKVTEMGQEVTMRCQPILGHNTVFWYRQTMMQGLELLAYFRNRAPLDDSGMPKDRFSAEMPDATLATLKIQPSEPRDSAVYFCASGPPEGRVEKLFFGSGTQLSVL.

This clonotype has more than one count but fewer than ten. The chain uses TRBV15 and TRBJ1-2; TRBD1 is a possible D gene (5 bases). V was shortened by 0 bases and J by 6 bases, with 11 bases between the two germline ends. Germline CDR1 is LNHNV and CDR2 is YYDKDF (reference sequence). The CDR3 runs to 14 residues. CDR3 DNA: TGTGCCACCAGCAGAGAAGTTCCAGGGCATGGCTACACCTTC. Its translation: CATSREVPGHGYTF.

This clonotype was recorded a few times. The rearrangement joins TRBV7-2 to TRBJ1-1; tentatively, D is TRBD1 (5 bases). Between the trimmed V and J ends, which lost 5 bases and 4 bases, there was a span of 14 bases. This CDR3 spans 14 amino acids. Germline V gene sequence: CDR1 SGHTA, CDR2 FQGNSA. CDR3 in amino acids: CASSPETGGTEAFF. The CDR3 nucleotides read TGTGCCAGCAGCCCGGAAACGGGGGGCACTGAAGCTTTCTTT.

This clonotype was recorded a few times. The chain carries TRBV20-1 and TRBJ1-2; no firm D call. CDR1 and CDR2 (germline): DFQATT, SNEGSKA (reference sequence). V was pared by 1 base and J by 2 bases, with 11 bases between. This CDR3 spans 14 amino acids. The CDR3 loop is CSARVATGNYGYTF. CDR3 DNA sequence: TGCAGTGCTAGAGTTGCGACCGGGAACTATGGCTACACCTTC.

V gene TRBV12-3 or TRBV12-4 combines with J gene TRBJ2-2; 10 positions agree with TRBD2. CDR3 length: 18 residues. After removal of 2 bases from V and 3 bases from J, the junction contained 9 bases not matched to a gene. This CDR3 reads CASSLFGAGGLDTGELFF. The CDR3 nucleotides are TGTGCCAGCAGTTTATTTGGAGCGGGGGGGCTAGACACCGGGGAGCTGTTTTTT.

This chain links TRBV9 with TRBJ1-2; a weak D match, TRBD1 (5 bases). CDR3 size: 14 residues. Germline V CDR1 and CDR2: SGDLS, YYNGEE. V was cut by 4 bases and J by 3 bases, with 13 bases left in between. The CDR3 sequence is CASSPRVGDYGYTF. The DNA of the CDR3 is TGTGCCAGCAGCCCAAGGGTAGGGGACTATGGCTACACCTTC.

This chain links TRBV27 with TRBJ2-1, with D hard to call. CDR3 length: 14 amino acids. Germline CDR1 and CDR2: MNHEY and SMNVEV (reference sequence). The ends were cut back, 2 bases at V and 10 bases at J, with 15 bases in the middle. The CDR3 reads CASSLASPRREQFF. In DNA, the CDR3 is TGTGCCAGCAGTTTAGCCTCCCCACGCAGGGAGCAGTTCTTC.